These 17 T cell receptor beta chains originate from one sample sequenced in a study of T cell changes during pregnancy in multiple sclerosis (dated by TCRdb to about 2019). Library preparation used the immunoSEQ multiplex PCR assay. TCRdb stores this immuneACCESS table with in-frame sequences only. Part of the clones is absent; in the studies checked, under half of the shortfall reflects unresolved V genes, and no reason is known for the rest. The sample profile shows approximately 100,000 clones; about 92% of them were found once. The ten largest clones take up approximately 2.2% of the sample. This material consisted of peripheral blood, taken after pregnancy. The receptors here all came from a female donor in good health, enrolled as a control in a pregnancy study.

The genes are TRBV19 and TRBJ2-3, with 9 positions matching TRBD1. V shed 1 base, J shed 9 bases, and the junction held 23 bases outside the gene matches. Germline V gene lookup returns CDR1 LNHDA and CDR2 SQIVND (reference sequence). This CDR3 contains 20 residues. This CDR3 is CASSIAAGTGSLKAFRTQYF. The CDR3 region has the DNA TGTGCCAGTAGTATAGCCGCCGGGACAGGGTCCCTGAAGGCATTTCGCACGCAGTATTTT.

This chain connects TRBV7-9 to TRBJ2-7; D not certain. Germline lookup yields CDR1 SEHNR and CDR2 FQNEAQ (reference sequence). V shed 5 bases and J shed 7 bases, with 12 bases lying between them. The CDR3 contains 12 residues. CDR3 in DNA: TGTGCCAGCAGCCCAACGTACGAGGAGCAGTACTTC. Its translation: CASSPTYEEQYF.

This clone has a handful of counts. This sequence joins TRBV6-4 and TRBJ2-5, with TRBD2 matching over 9 bases. The CDR3 spans 15 residues. V lost 3 bases and J lost 5; bases outside the gene matches: 7. CDR1 and CDR2 from the germline V gene are MRHNA and SNTAGT. The CDR3 spells CASSEVAGVGETQYF. Written as DNA, the CDR3 is TGTGCCAGCAGTGAAGTAGCGGGAGTAGGCGAGACCCAGTACTTC.

The chain uses TRBV5-4 and TRBJ2-6; a weak D match, TRBD1 (5 bases). There are 17 residues in the CDR3. V was clipped by 0 bases and J by 0 bases, with 10 bases between them. Germline V gives CDR1 SGHNT, CDR2 YYREEE (reference sequence). The CDR3 DNA reads as TGTGCCAGCAGCTTGGGGGGCCGGAGCTCTGGGGCCAACGTCCTGACTTTC. The encoded protein is CASSLGGRSSGANVLTF.

The chain has TRBV18 and TRBJ2-3; 7 bases line up with TRBD2. The length of the CDR3 is 13 residues. The junction had 0 bases not matched to a gene; V was cut back by 3 bases and J by 3 bases. Germline CDR1 is KGHSH and CDR2 is LQKENI. The CDR3, as DNA: TGTGCCAGCTCACCCGGGGGGACAGATACGCAGTATTTT. Protein sequence: CASSPGGTDTQYF.

V is TRBV28 and J is TRBJ1-2; D is possibly TRBD1 (6 bases). The germline V gene encodes CDR1 MDHEN and CDR2 SYDVKM. V was cut by 1 base and J by 7 bases, with 16 bases left in between. The CDR3 is made up of 15 amino acids. The CDR3 is CASSLFGGPGSGYTF. For the CDR3, the DNA is TGTGCCAGCAGTTTATTCGGGGGGCCAGGTAGTGGCTACACCTTC.

The chain carries TRBV2 and TRBJ1-2, with D possibly TRBD1 on 5 matching bases. Germline V lookup: CDR1 SNHLY, CDR2 FYNNEI. V was trimmed by 4 bases and J by 3 bases, leaving 9 bases between them. This CDR3 comprises 13 residues. The CDR3 DNA reads TGTGCCAGCAGTGGCCAGGGCTACTATGGCTACACCTTC. It translates to CASSGQGYYGYTF. Complete variable domain (other parts from reference TRBV2 and TRBJ1-2): EPEVTQTPSHQVTQMGQEVILRCVPISNHLYFYWYRQILGQKVEFLVSFYNNEISEKSEIFDDQFSVERPDGSNFTLKIRSTKLEDSAMYFCASSGQGYYGYTFGSGTRLTVV.

This clone was observed once. V and J are TRBV12-5 and TRBJ2-5; 7 nucleotides match TRBD1. Germline CDR1 is LGHNT and CDR2 is FRNRAP. V shed 4 bases and J 2 bases; nucleotides not matched to a gene: 10. The length of the CDR3 is 16 residues. Here the CDR3 DNA reads TGTGCTAGTGGTTCCCCCCTGGGGACAGTACAAGAGACCCAGTACTTC. Residues: CASGSPLGTVQETQYF.

CDR3 sequence (DNA): TGTGCCAGCAGACCGACTAGCGTCTCCTACGAGCAGTACTTC. Its protein product is CASRPTSVSYEQYF. The V and J genes are TRBV6-1 and TRBJ2-5; TRBD2 aligns across 8 bases. The closer fit of TRBJ2-7 to the DNA end suggests the J call may be wrong. This CDR3 comprises 14 residues. Germline V gives CDR1 MNHNS, CDR2 SASEGT.

The V and J genes are TRBV28 and TRBJ1-2; perhaps TRBD1 as D (5 bases). The V gene lost 5 bases and the J gene lost 5 bases, with 9 bases spanning the gap. CDR3 length equals 12 residues. Germline lookup yields CDR1 MDHEN and CDR2 SYDVKM. The CDR3 region has the DNA TGTGCCAGCAGTCTCCAGGGTTATGGCTACACCTTC. This sequence encodes CASSLQGYGYTF.

J is TRBJ2-7 and V is TRBV6-1, with D maybe TRBD2 (6 bases). The CDR3 consists of 14 residues. Trimming shortened V by 5 bases and J by 3 bases, and 14 bases separated the two germline ends. CDR1 is MNHNS and CDR2 is SASEGT in the germline V gene. The CDR3 region has the DNA TGTGCCAGCAGTCTAAGCGGGCCAGACTACGAGCAGTACTTC. It codes for CASSLSGPDYEQYF.

J is TRBJ2-5 and V is TRBV19, with 8 bases fitting TRBD1. With V trimmed by 9 bases and J by 5 bases, 5 bases remained unmatched. Germline values: CDR1 LNHDA, CDR2 SQIVND (reference sequence). The CDR3 runs to 12 residues. CDR3 DNA: TGTGCCAGGCCCAGGGGGCGGGAGACCCAGTACTTC. This translates into CARPRGRETQYF.

The chain links TRBV28 to TRBJ2-1; no clear D. In germline, CDR1 is MDHEN, CDR2 SYDVKM. The V and J ends lost 3 bases and 6 bases respectively, with 3 bases between them. The CDR3 runs to 11 residues. The CDR3 here is CASSLSNEQFF. CDR3 in DNA: TGTGCCAGCAGTTTGAGCAATGAGCAGTTCTTC.

The V call is TRBV5-1, the J call TRBJ1-2, with 7 bases fitting TRBD1. CDR3 size: 14 residues. The V segment lost 2 bases and the J segment 6 bases; nucleotides outside the gene matches: 7. Germline V gives CDR1 SGHRS, CDR2 YFSETQ. CDR3 in amino acids: CASSLRQGSNGYTF. The CDR3 bases are TGCGCCAGCAGCTTAAGACAGGGCTCAAATGGCTACACCTTC.

V is TRBV28 and J is TRBJ1-5, with TRBD1 matching over 7 bases. This CDR3 comprises 14 residues. Looked up from germline, CDR1 is MDHEN and CDR2 is SYDVKM. Trimming removed 4 bases from V and 7 bases from J; junction bases left unmatched: 7. The CDR3 DNA sequence: TGTGCCAGCAGTTCCGCAGCAGGGGGACAGCCCCAGCATTTT. Translation gives CASSSAAGGQPQHF.

The chain uses TRBV7-9 and TRBJ1-1; 8 bases align to TRBD1. CDR3 size: 17 residues. Germline CDR1 SEHNR, CDR2 FQNEAQ (reference sequence). V was pared by 0 bases and J by 5 bases, with 11 bases of the junction left unmatched. The CDR3 loop reads CASSLALRTGKGTEAFF. The CDR3 nucleotides read TGTGCCAGCAGCTTAGCGCTTCGGACAGGGAAGGGTACTGAAGCTTTCTTT.

The chain recombines TRBV7-9 with TRBJ1-3, with D perhaps TRBD1 (6 bases). V lost 0 bases and J 0 bases, leaving 6 bases between the germline ends. CDR1 and CDR2 from the germline V gene are SEHNR and FQNEAQ (reference sequence). CDR3 length: 15 residues. The CDR3: CASSLAQGSGNTIYF. The CDR3 region has the DNA TGTGCCAGCAGCTTAGCACAGGGCTCTGGAAACACCATATATTTT.